The present T cell receptor beta chain was sequenced within a study of T cell changes during pregnancy in multiple sclerosis. The CDR3 covers 15 residues. V was cut by 6 bases and J by 11 bases, with 25 bases left in between. The germline V gene encodes CDR1 MGHRA and CDR2 YSYEKL. The data were produced by immunoSEQ multiplex PCR, yet TCRdb's version contains in-frame clones alone and is incomplete. The sample includes about 80,000 clones, around nine tenths of them seen just once. The sequence was obtained from a female donor with multiple sclerosis, enrolled in a pregnancy study. The source material was peripheral blood, sampled before pregnancy. The rearrangement links TRBV4-1 to TRBJ1-1, with D unresolved. In DNA, the CDR3 is TGCGCCAGCAGGAACCCTCTACTTAGGAGGTCAGGCGCTTTCTTT. This gives the protein CASRNPLLRRSGAFF.